This is a list of T cell receptor beta chains from one sample in a study of T cell changes during pregnancy in multiple sclerosis. The data were produced by immunoSEQ multiplex PCR, yet TCRdb's version contains in-frame clones alone and is incomplete. This table has tens of thousands of clones, 91% appearing once. Sequencing used peripheral blood, obtained after pregnancy. These receptors all stem from a female donor in good health, enrolled as a control in a pregnancy study. The CDR3 runs from the conserved cysteine through the conserved F or W. The D gene is left open where the match is weak. Only some rows state a clone size, as once, few, many or a class for expanded clones.

abundance	j_gene	v_gene	d_gene	CDR3aa	CDR3nt
NA	TRBJ2-7	TRBV28	NA	CASRMDSPYEQYF	TGTGCCAGCAGGATGGACAGCCCCTACGAGCAGTACTTC
NA	TRBJ1-1	TRBV5-1	TRBD1	CASSPVGQGRENTEAFF	TGCGCCAGCAGCCCGGTAGGACAGGGTAGGGAGAACACTGAAGCTTTCTTT
NA	TRBJ1-5	TRBV7-8	NA	CASSLAGAMPQHF	TGTGCCAGCAGCTTAGCTGGGGCGATGCCCCAGCATTTT
NA	TRBJ1-2	TRBV18	NA	CASSPGGTRLSNYGYTF	TGTGCCAGCTCACCAGGGGGGACTCGCCTATCTAACTATGGCTACACCTTC
NA	TRBJ1-1	TRBV25-1	NA	CASSMGLTEAFF	TGTGCCAGCTCCATGGGACTCACTGAAGCTTTCTTT
NA	TRBJ1-4	TRBV7-9	TRBD1	CASSYRDSYEKLFF	TGTGCCAGCAGCTACCGGGACAGCTATGAAAAACTGTTTTTT
NA	TRBJ2-5	TRBV7-2	NA	CASSFPPKTQYF	TGTGCCAGCAGCTTCCCCCCCAAGACCCAGTACTTC
few	TRBJ1-1	TRBV7-8	NA	CASSLSMNTEAFF	TGTGCCAGCAGCTTATCCATGAACACTGAAGCTTTCTTT
NA	TRBJ2-6	TRBV14	NA	CASSQVPAFSGANVLTF	TGTGCCAGCAGCCAAGTGCCCGCGTTCTCTGGGGCCAACGTCCTGACTTTC
NA	TRBJ2-3	TRBV6-7	TRBD2	CASSWGRTRTGDTQYF	TGTGCCAGCAGTTGGGGTAGGACTAGAACGGGGGATACGCAGTATTTT
NA	TRBJ1-1	TRBV7-2	TRBD1	CASSRQGLGTEAFF	TGTGCCAGCAGCCGACAGGGTCTTGGCACTGAAGCTTTCTTT
NA	TRBJ1-6	TRBV6-6	TRBD1	CATERDRGRVGSPLHF	TGTGCCACGGAGCGGGACAGGGGACGCGTTGGTTCACCCCTCCACTTT